This T cell receptor beta chain originates from a study of cytomegalovirus exposure and HLA in healthy donors. Whole-study results and caveats: A later analysis reportedly found fewer N-insertions in an Asian-associated ancestry cluster than the roughly 670-donor mean. Altogether, 150 to 200 TCR beta chains were recorded as cytomegalovirus-associated.

With regard to this clone: Its antigen is unknown.

The PCR had 60 Vbeta and 13 Jbeta primers. As originally analysed: Counted up in a later analysis, unique TCR beta chains came to around 80 million, with around 9.9 million shared. Produced via immunoSEQ multiplex PCR; TCRdb's table is partial and in-frame only. That table supplies the V and J calls and clone size; D and trimming were determined from the DNA. This sample has roughly 150,000 clones, with around 79% found just once. The CDR3 totals 13 residues. V was clipped by 7 bases and J by 2 bases, with 8 bases between them. CDR1 is MNHNS, CDR2 SASEGT, per germline. V is TRBV6-1 and J is TRBJ2-2; D ambiguous. The clonotype was recovered from a man aged 40-50 years in good health and CMV-seropositive. Sample: PBMCs. The CDR3 DNA is TGTGCCAGCACAACACAAAACACCGGGGAGCTGTTTTTT. The encoded protein is CASTTQNTGELFF.